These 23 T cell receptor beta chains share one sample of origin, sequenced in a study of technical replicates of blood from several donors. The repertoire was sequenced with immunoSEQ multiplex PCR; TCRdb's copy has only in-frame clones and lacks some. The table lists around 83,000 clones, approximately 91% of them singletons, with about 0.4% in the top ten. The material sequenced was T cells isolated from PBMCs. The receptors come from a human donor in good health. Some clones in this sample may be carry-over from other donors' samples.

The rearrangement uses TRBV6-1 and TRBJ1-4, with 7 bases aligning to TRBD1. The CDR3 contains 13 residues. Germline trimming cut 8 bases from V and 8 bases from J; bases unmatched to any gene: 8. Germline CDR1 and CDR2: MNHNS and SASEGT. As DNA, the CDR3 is TGTGCCAGCGACCGGACAGGACTCGAAAAACTGTTTTTT. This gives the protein CASDRTGLEKLFF.

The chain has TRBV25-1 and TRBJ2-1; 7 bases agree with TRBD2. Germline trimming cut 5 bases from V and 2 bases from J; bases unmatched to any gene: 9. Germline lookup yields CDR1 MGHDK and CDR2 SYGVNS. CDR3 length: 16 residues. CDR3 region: CASSLGTTIAYNEQFF. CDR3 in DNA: TGTGCCAGCAGTTTGGGGACTACGATAGCCTACAATGAGCAGTTCTTC.

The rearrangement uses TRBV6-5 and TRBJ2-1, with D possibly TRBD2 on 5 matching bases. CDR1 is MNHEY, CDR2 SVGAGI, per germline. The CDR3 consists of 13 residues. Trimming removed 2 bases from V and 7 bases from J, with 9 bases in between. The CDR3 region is CASSYRTSNEQFF. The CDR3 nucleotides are TGTGCCAGCAGTTACCGGACTTCGAATGAGCAGTTCTTC.

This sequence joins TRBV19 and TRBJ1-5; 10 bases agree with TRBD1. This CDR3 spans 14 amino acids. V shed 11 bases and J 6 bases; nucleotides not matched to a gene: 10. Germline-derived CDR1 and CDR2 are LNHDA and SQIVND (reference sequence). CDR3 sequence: CAATTGQGVQPQHF. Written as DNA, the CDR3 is TGTGCCGCGACCACAGGACAGGGGGTTCAGCCCCAGCATTTT.

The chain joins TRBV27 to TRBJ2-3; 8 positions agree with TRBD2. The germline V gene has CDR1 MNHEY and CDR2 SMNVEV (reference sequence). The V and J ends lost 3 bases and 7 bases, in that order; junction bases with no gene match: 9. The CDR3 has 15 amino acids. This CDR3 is CASSFPGLEGYTQYF. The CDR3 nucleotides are TGTGCCAGCAGTTTCCCGGGACTAGAAGGGTATACGCAGTATTTT.

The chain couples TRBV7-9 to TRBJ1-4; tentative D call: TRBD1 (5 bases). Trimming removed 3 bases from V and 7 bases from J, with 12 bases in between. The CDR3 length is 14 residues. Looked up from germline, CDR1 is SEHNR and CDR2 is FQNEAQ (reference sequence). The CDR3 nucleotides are TGTGCCAGCAGCTTCCAATCAGGGTCTGAAAAACTGTTTTTT. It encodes CASSFQSGSEKLFF.

CDR3 coding DNA: TGTGCCATCGCGGACAGGTACACCGGGGAGCTGTTTTTT. The encoded protein is CAIADRYTGELFF. This chain links TRBV10-3 with TRBJ2-2; 7 positions agree with TRBD1. The CDR3 contains 13 residues. Germline V lookup: CDR1 ENHRY, CDR2 SYGVKD. V was clipped by 8 bases and J by 3 bases; unmatched bases: 3.

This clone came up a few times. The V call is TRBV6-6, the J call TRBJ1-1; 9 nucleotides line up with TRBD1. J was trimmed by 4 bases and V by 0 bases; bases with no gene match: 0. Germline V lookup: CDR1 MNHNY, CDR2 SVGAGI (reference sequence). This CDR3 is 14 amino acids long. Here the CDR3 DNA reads TGTGCCAGCAGTTACTCGACAGGGGGCACTGAAGCTTTCTTT. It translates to CASSYSTGGTEAFF.

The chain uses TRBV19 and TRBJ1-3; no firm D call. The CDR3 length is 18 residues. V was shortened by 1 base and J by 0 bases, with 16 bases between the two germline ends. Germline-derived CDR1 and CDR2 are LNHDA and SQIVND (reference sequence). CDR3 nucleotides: TGTGCCAGTAGTATAGCTCTAAGGCTGGGCGCCTCTGGAAACACCATATATTTT. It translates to CASSIALRLGASGNTIYF.

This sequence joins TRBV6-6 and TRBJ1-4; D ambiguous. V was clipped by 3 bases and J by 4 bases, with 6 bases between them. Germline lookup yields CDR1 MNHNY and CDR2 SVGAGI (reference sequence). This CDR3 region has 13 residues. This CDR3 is CASSYKLNEKLFF. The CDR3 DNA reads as TGTGCCAGCAGTTATAAGCTTAATGAAAAACTGTTTTTT.

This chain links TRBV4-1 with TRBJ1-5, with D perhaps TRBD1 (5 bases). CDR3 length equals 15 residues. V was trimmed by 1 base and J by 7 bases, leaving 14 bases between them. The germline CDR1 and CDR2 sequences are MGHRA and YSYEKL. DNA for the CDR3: TGCGCCAGCAGCCAAGGGGGCGTCGTCCGGCAGCCCCAGCATTTT. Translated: CASSQGGVVRQPQHF.

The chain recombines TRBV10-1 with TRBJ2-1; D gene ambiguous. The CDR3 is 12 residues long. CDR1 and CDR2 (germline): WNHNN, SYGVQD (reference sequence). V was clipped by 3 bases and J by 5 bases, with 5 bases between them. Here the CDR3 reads CASSDPDNEQFF. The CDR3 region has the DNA TGCGCCAGCAGTGACCCAGACAATGAGCAGTTCTTC.

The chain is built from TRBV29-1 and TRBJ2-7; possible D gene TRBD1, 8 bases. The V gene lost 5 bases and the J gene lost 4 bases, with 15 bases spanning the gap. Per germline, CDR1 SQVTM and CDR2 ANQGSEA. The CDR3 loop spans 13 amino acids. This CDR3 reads CSVSTGGGYEQYF. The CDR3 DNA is TGCAGCGTTTCTACAGGGGGAGGGTACGAGCAGTACTTC.

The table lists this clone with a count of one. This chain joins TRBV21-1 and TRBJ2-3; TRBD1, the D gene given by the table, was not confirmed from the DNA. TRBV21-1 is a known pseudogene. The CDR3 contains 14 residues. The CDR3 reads CASYRQGATDTQYF. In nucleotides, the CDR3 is TGTGCCAGCTACCGACAGGGGGCTACAGATACGCAGTATTTT.

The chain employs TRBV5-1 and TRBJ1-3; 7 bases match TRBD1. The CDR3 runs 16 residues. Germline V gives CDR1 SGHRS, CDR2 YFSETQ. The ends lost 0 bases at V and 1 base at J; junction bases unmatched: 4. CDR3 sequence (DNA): TGCGCCAGCAGCTTGGTCGGCAGGGGGTCTGGAAACACCATATATTTT. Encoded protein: CASSLVGRGSGNTIYF.

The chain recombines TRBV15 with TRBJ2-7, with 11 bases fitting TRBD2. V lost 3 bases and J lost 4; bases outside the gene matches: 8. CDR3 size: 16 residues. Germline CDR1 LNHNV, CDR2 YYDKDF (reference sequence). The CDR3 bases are TGTGCCACCAGCAGGTTACTAGCGGGAGAAGGATACGAGCAGTACTTC. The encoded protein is CATSRLLAGEGYEQYF.

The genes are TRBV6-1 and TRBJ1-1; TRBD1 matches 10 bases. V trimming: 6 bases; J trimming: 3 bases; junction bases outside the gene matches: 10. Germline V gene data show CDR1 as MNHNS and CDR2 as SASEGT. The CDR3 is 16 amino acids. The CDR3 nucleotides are TGTGCCAGCAGGGAATCCGGGACAGGGGTTTACACTGAAGCTTTCTTT. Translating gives CASRESGTGVYTEAFF.

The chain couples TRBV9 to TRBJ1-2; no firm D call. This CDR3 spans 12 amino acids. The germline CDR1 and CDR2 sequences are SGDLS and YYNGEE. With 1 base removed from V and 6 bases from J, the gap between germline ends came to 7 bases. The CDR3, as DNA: TGTGCCAGCAGCGTAAGCCCGAATGGCTACACCTTC. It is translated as CASSVSPNGYTF.

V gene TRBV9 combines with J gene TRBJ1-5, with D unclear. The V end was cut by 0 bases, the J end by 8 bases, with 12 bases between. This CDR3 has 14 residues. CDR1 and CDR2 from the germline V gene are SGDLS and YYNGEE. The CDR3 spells CASSVGALLEPQHF. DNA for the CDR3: TGTGCCAGCAGCGTAGGGGCCCTGTTGGAGCCCCAGCATTTT.

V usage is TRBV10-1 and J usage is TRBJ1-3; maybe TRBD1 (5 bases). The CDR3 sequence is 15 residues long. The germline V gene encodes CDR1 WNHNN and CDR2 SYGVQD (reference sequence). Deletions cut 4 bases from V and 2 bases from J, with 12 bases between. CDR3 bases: TGCGCCAGCAGTGCAAGTGGAGGGGCTGGAAACACCATATATTTT. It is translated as CASSASGGAGNTIYF.

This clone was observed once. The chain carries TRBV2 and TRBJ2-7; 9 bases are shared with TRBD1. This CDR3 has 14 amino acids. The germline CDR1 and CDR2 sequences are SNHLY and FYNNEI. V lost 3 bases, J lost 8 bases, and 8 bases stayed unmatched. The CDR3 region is CASSEATGTGKQYF. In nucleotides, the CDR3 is TGTGCCAGCAGTGAGGCCACCGGGACAGGGAAGCAGTACTTC. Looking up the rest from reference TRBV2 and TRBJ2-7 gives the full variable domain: EPEVTQTPSHQVTQMGQEVILRCVPISNHLYFYWYRQILGQKVEFLVSFYNNEISEKSEIFDDQFSVERPDGSNFTLKIRSTKLEDSAMYFCASSEATGTGKQYFGPGTRLTVT.

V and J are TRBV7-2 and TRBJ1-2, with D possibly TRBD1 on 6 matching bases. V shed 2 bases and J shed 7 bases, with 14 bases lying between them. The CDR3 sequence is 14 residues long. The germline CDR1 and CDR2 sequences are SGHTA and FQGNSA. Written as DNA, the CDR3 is TGTGCCAGCAGCTTACCTACAGGGTTGAGTGGCTACACCTTC. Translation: CASSLPTGLSGYTF.

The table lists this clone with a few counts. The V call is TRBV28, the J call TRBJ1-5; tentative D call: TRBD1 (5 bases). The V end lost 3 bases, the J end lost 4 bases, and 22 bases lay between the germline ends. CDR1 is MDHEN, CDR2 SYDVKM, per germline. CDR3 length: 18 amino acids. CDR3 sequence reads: CASSLLGEGTYSNQPQHF. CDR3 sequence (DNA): TGTGCCAGCAGTTTGCTGGGGGAGGGTACCTATAGTAATCAGCCCCAGCATTTT.